Presented here are 4 T cell receptor beta chains from one specimen sequenced in a study of spatial heterogeneity in lung cancer. Time point reported: sample taken at primary tumor resection. Without sorting, whole RNA was sequenced from tumor, nontumor lung or frozen PBMC. TCRdb reprocessed the 5' RACE reads with MiXCR, giving one entry per CDR3 protein. Of 200 to 250 distinct CDR3 sequences in the sample, roughly 50% were seen once. The source material was PBMCs, sampled at surgery. Source of these receptors: a male donor with early-stage non-small cell lung cancer.

Turning to this clonotype: This beta chain is a stray read from a library made for alpha chains; its abundance is not meaningful. The chain links TRBV29-1 to TRBJ2-3; 9 bases map to TRBD2. The J segment lost 5 bases and the V segment lost 4 bases, leaving 10 bases of the junction unmatched. Germline CDR1 is SQVTM and CDR2 is ANQGSEA. The CDR3 is 15 residues long. The CDR3 protein is CSVGGGGAEGDTQYF. The CDR3 bases are TGCAGCGTTGGCGGCGGGGGGGCCGAGGGAGATACGCAGTATTTT.

On this clonotype: For a library built for alpha chains, this beta chain is a stray read; little rests on its size. The chain recombines TRBV7-6 with TRBJ2-3; 9 nucleotides align to TRBD1. This CDR3 contains 14 residues. Germline lookup yields CDR1 SGHVS and CDR2 FNYEAQ. V shed 4 bases, J shed 3 bases, and the junction held 2 bases outside the gene matches. The CDR3 bases are TGTGCCAGCAGCTCCGGACAGGGGACAGATACGCAGTATTTT. Encoded protein: CASSSGQGTDTQYF.

Details on this clonotype: The library was designed around alpha chains, so this beta chain is a stray read whose abundance carries little weight. The CDR3 DNA reads TGTGCCAGCAGTTTGGGGTTAGCGGGGAGGTCCAATGAGCAGTTCTTC. Its protein is CASSLGLAGRSNEQFF. The chain recombines TRBV27 with TRBJ2-1; 8 positions agree with TRBD2. The CDR3 extends over 16 amino acids. V lost 3 bases to trimming and J lost 6 bases; unmatched junction nucleotides: 10. Germline loops: CDR1 MNHEY, CDR2 SMNVEV (reference sequence).

Of note for this clonotype: This beta chain is an unintended read in a library built for alpha chains; its size means little. The chain employs TRBV19 and TRBJ2-1; possible D gene TRBD2, 6 bases. CDR3 length: 13 residues. V was shortened by 7 bases and J by 0 bases, with 7 bases between the two germline ends. Germline V CDR1 and CDR2: LNHDA, SQIVND (reference sequence). The CDR3 protein is CASTGDSYNEQFF. The CDR3 nucleotides read TGTGCCAGTACGGGGGACTCCTACAATGAGCAGTTCTTC.